The 7 T cell receptor beta chains below all came from one sample that was sequenced in a study of identical twins. Using its own MiXCR run on the 5' RACE reads, TCRdb lists one record per CDR3 protein. The table has 1.5 million to 2 million distinct CDR3 sequences, roughly a third seen once. What was sequenced was cord blood. The receptors shown here come from a newborn girl in good health.

This clonotype occurred a few times. The chain couples TRBV20-1 to TRBJ2-5; 8 bases are a match to TRBD2. The ends lost 3 bases at V and 11 bases at J; junction bases unmatched: 20. The CDR3 spans 16 residues. Looked up from germline, CDR1 is DFQATT and CDR2 is SNEGSKA (reference sequence). CDR3 in amino acids: CSARNLRGGTTGEQYF. CDR3 DNA sequence: TGCAGTGCTAGGAATCTCCGGGGGGGGACTACGGGTGAGCAGTACTTC.

This clonotype was counted a few times. The chain carries TRBV28 and TRBJ1-1; TRBD1 agrees at 8 bases. The junction had 9 bases not matched to a gene; V was cut back by 6 bases and J by 3 bases. The CDR3 loop spans 15 amino acids. Germline values: CDR1 MDHEN, CDR2 SYDVKM. CDR3 sequence reads: CASRSRRTGHTEAFF. DNA of the CDR3: TGTGCCAGCAGGAGCCGAAGGACAGGGCACACTGAAGCTTTCTTT.

This sequence joins TRBV7-8 and TRBJ2-7; 10 bases agree with TRBD2. Trimming cost V 3 bases and J 5 bases; bases outside gene matches: 10. The CDR3 covers 16 residues. Germline V CDR1 and CDR2: SGHVS, FQNEAQ. The CDR3 sequence is CASSFSQAGGENEQYF. The CDR3 DNA reads as TGTGCCAGCAGCTTTTCACAAGCGGGAGGGGAGAACGAGCAGTACTTC.

The rearrangement joins TRBV10-3 to TRBJ2-7; D gene ambiguous. The CDR3 is made up of 14 amino acids. CDR1 and CDR2 from the germline V gene are ENHRY and SYGVKD. V was pared by 2 bases and J by 0 bases, with 8 bases between. The CDR3 is CAISEPRISYEQYF. In nucleotides, the CDR3 is TGTGCCATCAGTGAGCCTAGGATCTCCTACGAGCAGTACTTC.

This clonotype appeared a few times. The chain uses TRBV18 and TRBJ2-1; 7 bases align to TRBD2. This CDR3 comprises 16 residues. CDR1 is KGHSH and CDR2 is LQKENI in the germline V gene. The trim removed 6 bases at V and 4 bases at J, leaving 12 bases unmatched. This chain's CDR3 is CASSPQSGTLYNEQFF. The CDR3 DNA sequence: TGTGCCAGCTCCCCGCAAAGCGGGACTTTGTACAATGAGCAGTTCTTC.

The chain combines TRBV30 with TRBJ2-5; D is unresolved. The J call may be in error: the DNA end matches TRBJ2-7 better. The CDR3 has 12 amino acids. Germline CDR1 is GTSNPN and CDR2 is SVGIG (reference sequence). The CDR3 spells CAWMNGYYEQYF. CDR3 nucleotides: TGTGCCTGGATGAACGGATACTACGAGCAGTACTTC.

This clonotype was seen at least ten times. The rearrangement links TRBV9 to TRBJ2-1; D is unclear. CDR1 and CDR2 from the germline V gene are SGDLS and YYNGEE. The CDR3 runs 11 residues. V was shortened by 0 bases and J by 7 bases, with 2 bases between the two germline ends. CDR3 nucleotide sequence: TGTGCCAGCAGCGTAGCGAATGAGCAGTTCTTC. Translated, it gives CASSVANEQFF.